This T cell receptor beta chain was captured in a study of shared clonotypes between healthy human individuals. At the deep level, the assay was run. Clones were sequenced by immunoSEQ multiplex PCR, and TCRdb holds only the in-frame ones, with some missing. Seen here are under 600,000 clones, nearly 80% observed once, and the top ten hold approximately 12%. All participating donors were Caucasian adults from Nashville, Tennessee. The sequenced material came from PBMCs. This TCR was sampled from a woman aged 35 to 49 in good health. Some clones in this sample may be carry-over from other donors' samples.

CDR3 loop: CASSPRRVSYEQYF. In DNA, the CDR3 is TGTGCCAGCAGTCCCCGGCGGGTTTCCTACGAGCAGTACTTC. The chain joins TRBV28 to TRBJ2-7; possible D gene TRBD2, 5 bases. CDR1 MDHEN and CDR2 SYDVKM come from the germline V gene. The CDR3 sequence is 14 residues long. With 5 bases removed from V and 1 base from J, the gap between germline ends came to 12 bases.